The TCR beta chain described here comes from a study of molecular identifiers for immune sequencing clone quantification. Study context: Replicate experiments took RNA from around 18,000 or 91,000 naive CD8 cells, divided it five ways and sequenced four. Study-level results: Sharing of a barcode by identical TCR molecules could cause highly expanded clone sizes to be underestimated. Effector cells had over 97% of their molecules in clones above 20 RNA copies, while naive cells had under 1%.

Each CDR3 protein gets one entry after TCRdb re-called the PCR reads with MiXCR. Of about 510,000 distinct CDR3 sequences in the sample, 20% to 25% were seen once. Per the germline V gene, CDR1 is MDHEN and CDR2 is SYDVKM. The CDR3 contains 13 residues. In its sample, this clonotype was seen once. What it recognizes is unknown. Germline is not matched at one junction end, which may reflect a read error. V and J are TRBV28 and TRBJ2-7; D is undetermined. Sequencing was carried out using naive CD8+ T cells from blood, with Jurkat cell RNA spiked in. The subset is: FACS-sorted CD8+CD4-CCR7+CD45RA+ naive T cells. This TCR was recovered from a human donor in good health. Some libraries in this study had Jurkat cell RNA spiked in. CDR3: CACSFGENYEQYF. CDR3 bases: TGTGCCTGCAGTTTTGGGGAAAACTACGAGCAGTACTTC.